These 22 T cell receptor beta chains were sequenced from one sample in a study of T cell responses to AZD1222 COVID-19 vaccine. Some clones are missing from TCRdb's copy, which holds only in-frame ones; the method was immunoSEQ multiplex PCR. The table records some 200,000 clones, approximately 90% of them present only once. The source material was peripheral blood, sampled 28 days after the second AZD1222 dose. The origin of the receptors is an adult who received the AZD1222 COVID-19 vaccine.

V gene TRBV25-1 combines with J gene TRBJ1-1; D uncertain. The CDR3 is 11 residues long. The germline CDR1 and CDR2 sequences are MGHDK and SYGVNS. The V gene lost 9 bases and the J gene lost 2 bases, with 7 bases spanning the gap. CDR3 nucleotides: TGTGCCAGTGGAGACAACACTGAAGCTTTCTTT. Its translation is CASGDNTEAFF.

The V call is TRBV18, the J call TRBJ2-1, with 9 bases matching TRBD2. Germline V gene lookup returns CDR1 KGHSH and CDR2 LQKENI. With V trimmed by 3 bases and J by 3 bases, 9 bases remained unmatched. This CDR3 has 17 amino acids. DNA for the CDR3: TGTGCCAGCTCACCCCCAATTGTTAGCGGGAGCTACAATGAGCAGTTCTTC. Protein sequence: CASSPPIVSGSYNEQFF.

The chain recombines TRBV5-1 with TRBJ1-1, with unresolved D. V was pared by 2 bases and J by 2 bases, with 4 bases between. The CDR3 runs to 12 residues. The germline V gene encodes CDR1 SGHRS and CDR2 YFSETQ. The CDR3 reads CASSFGNTEAFF. CDR3 nucleotide sequence: TGCGCCAGCAGCTTCGGAAACACTGAAGCTTTCTTT.

The chain is built from TRBV27 and TRBJ1-1; TRBD1 might be the D (5 bases). Trimming took 5 bases from V and 8 from J, leaving 18 bases between them. Germline lookup yields CDR1 MNHEY and CDR2 SMNVEV (reference sequence). The CDR3 length is 14 residues. The CDR3 protein is CASSPGGGVQEAFF. The CDR3 nucleotides are TGTGCCAGCAGTCCCGGGGGGGGTGTACAGGAAGCTTTCTTT.

This chain links TRBV30 with TRBJ2-5, with TRBD2 matching over 12 bases. Germline loops: CDR1 GTSNPN, CDR2 SVGIG (reference sequence). Trimming took 0 bases from V and 5 from J; bases not matched to a gene: 10. The CDR3 covers 17 residues. CDR3 bases: TGTGCCTGGAGTGTTGGGCTAGCGGGAGGGCGTGGGGAGACCCAGTACTTC. This codes for CAWSVGLAGGRGETQYF.

The V and J genes are TRBV29-1 and TRBJ1-5; tentative D call: TRBD1 (6 bases). Per the germline V gene, CDR1 is SQVTM and CDR2 is ANQGSEA. The germline V and J ends were trimmed by 6 bases and 7 bases, with 16 bases remaining between them. The CDR3 is 13 amino acids. The CDR3 is CSVVNRVGQPQHF. The CDR3 bases are TGCAGCGTGGTCAACAGGGTTGGACAGCCCCAGCATTTT.

The chain uses TRBV28 and TRBJ1-2; D may be TRBD1 (6 bases). Trimming shortened V by 6 bases and J by 4 bases, and 6 bases separated the two germline ends. Germline values: CDR1 MDHEN, CDR2 SYDVKM. This CDR3 region has 11 residues. The DNA of the CDR3 is TGTGCCAGCAGGGACAGCTATGGCTACACCTTC. It specifies CASRDSYGYTF.

This clone has only one observation. V and J are TRBV5-6 and TRBJ1-1; perhaps TRBD1 as D (5 bases). From germline, CDR1 is SGHDT and CDR2 YYEEEE. The CDR3 sequence is 12 residues long. Trimming pared 1 base from V and 10 bases from J, leaving 11 bases between. The CDR3 DNA reads as TGTGCCAGCAGCTTGTCGGGGCGTGGAGCTTTCTTT. Protein sequence: CASSLSGRGAFF.

As to this clone: Other nucleotide sequences from this sample produce the same CDR3. The DNA for the CDR3 is TGTGCCAGTAGTATTTGGGGAGTGAGCAATCAGCCCCAGCATTTT. This gives the protein CASSIWGVSNQPQHF. The genes are TRBV19 and TRBJ1-5, with D unclear. Per the germline V gene, CDR1 is LNHDA and CDR2 is SQIVND (reference sequence). Trimming took 3 bases from V and 1 from J, leaving 10 bases between them. The CDR3 contains 15 residues.

This chain connects TRBV28 to TRBJ2-5, with 8 bases that match TRBD1. Germline lookup yields CDR1 MDHEN and CDR2 SYDVKM. V shed 5 bases and J 2 bases; nucleotides not matched to a gene: 4. The CDR3 is 14 amino acids. The DNA for the CDR3 is TGTGCCAGCAGTGGACAGGGATTACAAGAGACCCAGTACTTC. Translated: CASSGQGLQETQYF.

The chain joins TRBV27 to TRBJ2-7; D unclear. V gave up 6 bases and J gave up 2 bases, with 17 bases separating them. There are 15 residues in the CDR3. Germline loops: CDR1 MNHEY, CDR2 SMNVEV (reference sequence). CDR3 nucleotides: TGTGCCAGCAGGCGCATGAAGGACCCTACCTACGAGCAGTACTTC. Encoded protein: CASRRMKDPTYEQYF.

The chain couples TRBV11-3 to TRBJ2-7; D might be TRBD1 (6 bases). Trimming stripped 5 bases from V and 0 bases from J, with 11 bases between. This CDR3 spans 14 amino acids. Germline loops: CDR1 SGHNT, CDR2 YENEEA. CDR3 DNA: TGTGCCAGCAGCCAGCCGGACAGCTCCTACGAGCAGTACTTC. It yields the protein CASSQPDSSYEQYF.

The chain joins TRBV15 to TRBJ2-3; 10 bases fit TRBD2. Germline V lookup: CDR1 LNHNV, CDR2 YYDKDF (reference sequence). This CDR3 has 17 amino acids. The ends lost 0 bases at V and 5 bases at J; junction bases unmatched: 8. CDR3 loop: CATSRDLSLAGVDTQYF. In DNA form, the CDR3 reads TGTGCCACCAGCAGAGATCTGAGTCTAGCGGGAGTAGATACGCAGTATTTT. Full variable domain (rest looked up from reference TRBV15 and TRBJ2-3): DAMVIQNPRYQVTQFGKPVTLSCSQTLNHNVMYWYQQKSSQAPKLLFHYYDKDFNNEADTPDNFQSRRPNTSFCFLDIRSPGLGDTAMYLCATSRDLSLAGVDTQYFGPGTRLTVL.

This clone was picked up one time. The V and J genes are TRBV27 and TRBJ1-2, with D possibly matching TRBD1 (5 bases). Germline CDR1 reads MNHEY; CDR2 reads SMNVEV (reference sequence). The CDR3 has 17 residues. V lost 1 base and J 0 bases, leaving 15 bases between the germline ends. CDR3 sequence reads: CASSLLSGTLANYGYTF. Here the CDR3 DNA reads TGTGCCAGCAGTTTATTATCAGGGACCTTAGCTAACTATGGCTACACCTTC.

CDR3 nucleotides: TGTGCCAGCAGTTTGAGGCAGGGTTATCAGCCCCAGCATTTT. It translates to CASSLRQGYQPQHF. V gene TRBV28 combines with J gene TRBJ1-5; weak D call: TRBD1 (5 bases). CDR3 length: 14 amino acids. The V and J ends lost 3 bases and 5 bases respectively, with 11 bases between them. CDR1 is MDHEN, CDR2 SYDVKM, per germline.

The chain uses TRBV2 and TRBJ1-2; no reliable D call. V was cut by 3 bases and J by 2 bases, with 7 bases left in between. The CDR3 spans 13 residues. Germline V CDR1 and CDR2: SNHLY, FYNNEI. CDR3 nucleotide sequence: TGTGCCAGCAGTGATAAAAGAAACTATGGCTACACCTTC. Protein product: CASSDKRNYGYTF.

The rearrangement uses TRBV5-3 and TRBJ2-5; 8 bases fit TRBD1. Being an ORF, TRBV5-3 has a function that is uncertain. Trimming took 4 bases from V and 2 from J; bases not matched to a gene: 4. This CDR3 region has 14 residues. CDR3 in amino acids: CARSPGTGQETQYF. Here the CDR3 DNA reads TGTGCCAGAAGCCCGGGGACAGGTCAAGAGACCCAGTACTTC.

The CDR3 coding sequence is TGTGCCAGCTCGTGGGCAAATGAAAAACTGTTTTTT. Its translation: CASSWANEKLFF. J is TRBJ1-4 and V is TRBV6-6; D gene unclear. CDR3 length equals 12 residues. The germline CDR1 and CDR2 sequences are MNHNY and SVGAGI (reference sequence). The germline V and J ends were trimmed by 8 bases and 5 bases, with 9 bases remaining between them.

This rearrangement joins TRBV11-3 to TRBJ2-1; no definite D call. The CDR3 spans 12 residues. CDR1 and CDR2 (germline): SGHNT, YENEEA. The V gene lost 6 bases and the J gene lost 8 bases, with 11 bases spanning the gap. The CDR3 DNA sequence: TGTGCCAGCAGTCATTCAAGCTATGAGCAGTTCTTC. Translated, it gives CASSHSSYEQFF.

The rearrangement joins TRBV5-8 to TRBJ1-5; D ambiguous. V was cut by 4 bases and J by 2 bases, with 13 bases left in between. Looked up from germline, CDR1 is SGHTS and CDR2 is YDEGEE. The CDR3 runs 15 residues. CDR3 residues: CASSLRDFGNQPQHF. CDR3 nucleotide sequence: TGTGCCAGCAGCCTCAGAGATTTTGGCAATCAGCCCCAGCATTTT.

V gene TRBV6-5 combines with J gene TRBJ2-7; D gene uncertain. Deletions cut 6 bases from V and 2 bases from J, with 11 bases between. CDR3 length equals 13 residues. The germline CDR1 and CDR2 sequences are MNHEY and SVGAGI. The CDR3 is CASRKSGPYEQYF. In DNA, the CDR3 is TGTGCCAGCAGGAAATCCGGGCCCTACGAGCAGTACTTC.

The V call is TRBV5-6, the J call TRBJ2-1; perhaps TRBD1 as D (6 bases). Trimming took 2 bases from V and 2 from J, leaving 8 bases between them. Germline V CDR1 and CDR2: SGHDT, YYEEEE. The CDR3 contains 14 residues. CDR3 residues: CASSLPGAYNEQFF. Here the CDR3 DNA reads TGTGCCAGCAGCTTACCAGGGGCCTACAATGAGCAGTTCTTC.